A single sample is the source of the 22 T cell receptor beta chains below, sequenced in a study of T cells in women clearing cervical HPV infection. Data came from immunoSEQ multiplex PCR; TCRdb stores just in-frame clones and leaves some out. The sample data list roughly 38,000 clones. Sequences were obtained from blood buffy coat. The receptors were gathered from a woman between 18 and 70 years old with a cervical HPV16 infection that either progressed to CIN3+ or cleared (not recorded which).

Points on this clone: The CDR3 goes on 3 residues after the read ends, and that part is filled in from the germline J gene. The chain employs TRBV11-2 and TRBJ2-1; no firm D call. The ends were cut back, 5 bases at V and 7 bases at J, with 9 bases in the middle. Germline V gene sequence: CDR1 SGHAT, CDR2 FQNNGV. This CDR3 has 12 amino acids. CDR3 sequence reads: CASSTQRNEQFF. CDR3 DNA, as far as it was read: TGTGCCAGCAGCACACAACGAAATGAG.

A note on this clone: The CDR3 extends 3 residues past the end of the read, so its final part is completed from the germline J gene. The rearrangement uses TRBV10-3 and TRBJ1-5; possibly TRBD1 for D (6 bases). CDR3 length: 14 amino acids. Germline V lookup: CDR1 ENHRY, CDR2 SYGVKD. V was clipped by 6 bases and J by 4 bases, with 13 bases between them. The CDR3 sequence is CAISSGTQNQPQHF. Partial CDR3 DNA: TGTGCCATCAGCTCCGGGACACAGAATCAGCCC.

Turning to this clone: Read coverage stops 3 residues before the CDR3 terminus; the germline J gene supplies the remainder. The chain has TRBV30 and TRBJ1-1, with 9 bases that match TRBD1. The germline V gene encodes CDR1 GTSNPN and CDR2 SVGIG (reference sequence). The CDR3 extends over 15 amino acids. CDR3 DNA, as far as it was read: TGTGCCTGGAGTGTTACCGGGACAGGGCGATCCGAA. Protein: CAWSVTGTGRSE. The whole CDR3 sequence is CAWSVTGTGRSEAFF. Filled out from reference TRBV30 and TRBJ1-1, the complete variable domain reads SQTIHQWPATLVQPVGSPLSLECTVEGTSNPNLYWYRQAAGRGLQLLFYSVGIGQISSEVPQNLSASRPQDRQFILSSKKLLLSDSGFYLCAWSVTGTGRSEAFFGQGTRLTVV.

Turning to this clone: Read sequence stops 3 residues before the CDR3 end, and the germline J gene provides the missing end. The chain recombines TRBV4-1 with TRBJ2-5; D is perhaps TRBD2 (7 bases). Trimming shortened V by 0 bases and J by 5 bases, and 13 bases separated the two germline ends. The length of the CDR3 is 15 residues. Per the germline V gene, CDR1 is MGHRA and CDR2 is YSYEKL. The CDR3 here is CASSQERRGGETQYF. The sequenced CDR3 bases are TGCGCCAGCAGCCAAGAACGCAGGGGAGGGGAGACC.

Regarding this clone: The read ends 3 residues early relative to the CDR3; the germline J gene fills the gap. The chain combines TRBV5-1 with TRBJ2-1; D is ambiguous. V lost 2 bases and J 7 bases, leaving 16 bases between the germline ends. Germline V gene data show CDR1 as SGHRS and CDR2 as YFSETQ. The CDR3 covers 15 residues. The CDR3 DNA, read in part, is TGCGCCAGCAGCTTTACGTTATCAGGAGTAAATGAG. Encoded protein: CASSFTLSGVNE. The whole CDR3 reads CASSFTLSGVNEQFF.

A note on this clone: The observed sequence ends 3 residues before the CDR3 terminus, with the missing tail filled in from the germline J gene. This chain links TRBV30 with TRBJ2-4; 7 bases agree with TRBD2. The CDR3 covers 15 residues. Germline loops: CDR1 GTSNPN, CDR2 SVGIG (reference sequence). The sequenced CDR3 bases are TGTGCCTGGACTGAAGTCGGGGGGTCATACAATGGT. Its protein product is CAWTEVGGSYNG. The whole CDR3 reads CAWTEVGGSYNGQYF.

This clone is labeled medium-sized based on frequency. The read stops 3 residues short of the end of the CDR3; the missing end is completed from the germline J gene. The chain recombines TRBV4-2 with TRBJ2-7; the match to TRBD1 covers 10 bases. CDR3 length: 21 residues. J was trimmed by 1 base and V by 4 bases; bases with no gene match: 22. The V gene's germline CDR1 is LGHNA and CDR2 YNFKEQ. CDR3 bases read: TGTGCCAGCAGCCTCCCAGCGGATTTCGGGACAGGGGCCCTGTCATCCTACGAG. Translation: CASSLPADFGTGALSSYE. The full CDR3 protein is CASSLPADFGTGALSSYEQYF.

Of note for this clone: Coverage ceases 3 residues before the CDR3 finishes, and the germline J gene fills in the end. This chain connects TRBV11-2 to TRBJ2-2; no clear D gene. The germline CDR1 and CDR2 sequences are SGHAT and FQNNGV. CDR3 length equals 14 residues. The ends were cut back, 1 base at V and 4 bases at J, with 7 bases in the middle. CDR3 loop: CASSLAVSTGELFF. CDR3 bases read: TGTGCCAGCAGCTTAGCAGTGTCCACCGGGGAG.

On this clone: Read sequence stops 3 residues before the CDR3 end, and the germline J gene provides the missing end. The chain recombines TRBV14 with TRBJ2-7; no reliable D call. The CDR3 covers 13 residues. Between the trimmed V and J ends, which lost 4 bases and 4 bases, there was a span of 11 bases. Per germline, CDR1 SGHDN and CDR2 FVKESK. The CDR3 bases that were read are TGTGCCAGCAGCCGATCCGACAAATACGAG. This translates into CASSRSDKYE. The whole CDR3 region reads CASSRSDKYEQYF.

Regarding this clone: Sequencing ends 3 residues short of the CDR3 end; the germline J gene provides the rest. V and J are TRBV5-4 and TRBJ2-7, with a tentative D call TRBD2 (6 bases). Germline V gives CDR1 SGHNT, CDR2 YYREEE (reference sequence). CDR3 size: 16 residues. V shed 6 bases and J shed 6 bases, with 25 bases lying between them. Incomplete CDR3 DNA: TGTGCCAGCATCATTCTTCGGGGGTTGAGGAGTCGCGAG. Its translation: CASIILRGLRSRE. The full CDR3 is CASIILRGLRSREQYF.

To note about this clone: Sequencing ends 3 residues short of the CDR3 end; the germline J gene provides the rest. V gene TRBV19 combines with J gene TRBJ2-3, with 14 bases that match TRBD2. CDR1 is LNHDA and CDR2 is SQIVND in the germline V gene (reference sequence). The CDR3 loop spans 15 amino acids. Partial CDR3 DNA: TGTGCCAGTAGTGCCCCGGGACTAGCGGGAGAGACG. Protein: CASSAPGLAGET. The entire CDR3 sequence reads CASSAPGLAGETQYF. Full variable domain (rest looked up from reference TRBV19 and TRBJ2-3): DGGITQSPKYLFRKEGQNVTLSCEQNLNHDAMYWYRQDPGQGLRLIYYSQIVNDFQKGDIAEGYSVSREKKESFPLTVTSAQKNPTAFYLCASSAPGLAGETQYFGPGTRLTVL.

Comment on this clone: Read sequence stops 3 residues before the CDR3 end, and the germline J gene provides the missing end. The chain carries TRBV5-4 and TRBJ1-1; TRBD1 is a possible D gene (6 bases). The CDR3 is 14 residues long. The V end was cut by 4 bases, the J end by 2 bases, with 12 bases between. Germline lookup yields CDR1 SGHNT and CDR2 YYREEE (reference sequence). The CDR3 DNA, read in part, is TGTGCCAGCAGCCTGTCGGACAGTAACACTGAA. This sequence encodes CASSLSDSNTE. The complete CDR3 reads CASSLSDSNTEAFF.

Remarks on this clone: With the read ending 3 residues before the CDR3 end, the germline J gene is used to fill in that end. The rearrangement joins TRBV18 to TRBJ1-4; a weak D match, TRBD1 (6 bases). Per the germline V gene, CDR1 is KGHSH and CDR2 is LQKENI. This CDR3 comprises 17 residues. V was pared by 3 bases and J by 3 bases, with 17 bases between. The CDR3 DNA, read in part, is TGTGCCAGCTCACCCGGGACACCCTCAATGGCTAATGAAAAA. It specifies CASSPGTPSMANEK. The complete CDR3 reads CASSPGTPSMANEKLFF.

Notes on this clone: The CDR3 is cut off 3 residues early in the read; its end comes from the germline J gene. This chain joins TRBV12-3 or TRBV12-4 and TRBJ1-6; TRBD1 is a possible D gene (5 bases). The CDR3 spans 12 residues. The V and J ends lost 8 bases and 8 bases respectively, with 10 bases between them. CDR3 bases read: TGTGCCAGCGGCAGGGCGGATTCACCC. Encoded protein: CASGRADSP. The full CDR3 is CASGRADSPLHF.

By frequency, this clone registers hyperexpanded. Read data end 3 residues before the CDR3 end; the end is taken from the germline J gene. The sample carries other DNA sequences with the same CDR3. V is TRBV6-2 or TRBV6-3 and J is TRBJ2-1; a possible D gene is TRBD2 (6 bases). Trimming took 2 bases from V and 6 from J, leaving 14 bases between them. The CDR3 consists of 15 residues. Germline lookup yields CDR1 MNHEY and CDR2 SVGEGT. The DNA read from the CDR3 is TGTGCCAGCAGTTACATCAGCGGGTCATTCAATGAG. Its protein is CASSYISGSFNE. The CDR3 in its entirety is CASSYISGSFNEQFF.

In regard to this clone: The read finishes 3 residues shy of the CDR3 end, and the germline J gene is used to complete it. This chain links TRBV11-1 with TRBJ2-3; TRBD1 matches 12 bases. The V gene's germline CDR1 is SGHAT and CDR2 FQDESV (reference sequence). The CDR3 loop spans 15 amino acids. CDR3 sequence: CASSLGTGGGETQYF. Incomplete CDR3 DNA: TGTGCCAGCAGCCTTGGGACAGGGGGCGGAGAGACG.

Remarks on this clone: The CDR3 end is not reached by the read, which stops 3 residues before it; the germline J gene fills it in. This chain uses TRBV6-4 with TRBJ2-3; possibly TRBD1 for D (5 bases). This CDR3 is 15 amino acids long. Trimming pared 4 bases from V and 4 bases from J, leaving 15 bases between. CDR1 is MRHNA, CDR2 SNTAGT, per germline. The DNA read from the CDR3 is TGTGCCAGCAGTGGAACAGGTCAATTATCAGATACG. It translates to CASSGTGQLSDT. The full CDR3 sequence reads CASSGTGQLSDTQYF.

Notes on this clone: The read terminates 3 residues ahead of where the CDR3 ends, so the germline J gene completes it. The genes are TRBV7-6 and TRBJ2-5, with 10 bases aligning to TRBD2. The CDR3 sequence is 18 residues long. Germline values: CDR1 SGHVS, CDR2 FNYEAQ. V trimming: 2 bases; J trimming: 4 bases; junction bases outside the gene matches: 13. The covered CDR3 bases are TGTGCCAGCAGCTTATCCCCAGCGGTAGCGGGGGGATCAGAGACC. Its protein product is CASSLSPAVAGGSET. The full-length CDR3 reads as CASSLSPAVAGGSETQYF. Based on the CDR3 plus reference TRBV7-6 and TRBJ2-5, the full variable domain is GAGVSQSPRYKVTKRGQDVALRCDPISGHVSLYWYRQALGQGPEFLTYFNYEAQQDKSGLPNDRFSAERPEGSISTLTIQRTEQRDSAMYRCASSLSPAVAGGSETQYFGPGTRLLVL.

In regard to this clone: The CDR3 extends 3 residues past the end of the read, so its final part is completed from the germline J gene. The chain uses TRBV18 and TRBJ2-5; D may be TRBD1 (6 bases). Trimming pared 6 bases from V and 2 bases from J, leaving 13 bases between. This CDR3 contains 14 residues. Per germline, CDR1 KGHSH and CDR2 LQKENI. The CDR3: CASSRNRDQETQYF. Partial CDR3 DNA: TGTGCCAGCTCTCGAAACAGGGATCAAGAGACC.

On this clone itself: The read terminates 3 residues ahead of where the CDR3 ends, so the germline J gene completes it. The chain joins TRBV7-2 to TRBJ2-3; weak D call: TRBD1 (6 bases). Per the germline V gene, CDR1 is SGHTA and CDR2 is FQGNSA. This CDR3 is 15 amino acids long. Incomplete CDR3 DNA: TGTGCCAGCAGCCCAGGGGCCCGTGGCTCGCGGACG. Amino acid sequence: CASSPGARGSRT. The entire CDR3 sequence reads CASSPGARGSRTQYF.

Comment on this clone: One end of the junction fails to match germline, which may point to a read error. The read stops 3 residues short of the end of the CDR3; the missing end is completed from the germline J gene. The chain carries TRBV18 and TRBJ2-5; no firm D call. CDR1 and CDR2 (germline): KGHSH, LQKENI. The CDR3 is 13 amino acids. The CDR3 region is CASSPLNQETQYF. The part of the CDR3 DNA that was read is TGTGCCAGCTCCCCACTAAACCAAGAGACC.

Details on this clone: The observed sequence ends 3 residues before the CDR3 terminus, with the missing tail filled in from the germline J gene. The rearrangement uses TRBV20-1 and TRBJ1-2; D gene unclear. There are 17 residues in the CDR3. Germline V gene sequence: CDR1 DFQATT, CDR2 SNEGSKA (reference sequence). This CDR3 is CSARIRGTSGIQETYTF. CDR3 DNA (partial): TGCAGTGCTAGGATTAGAGGAACTAGCGGGATCCAAGAGACC.